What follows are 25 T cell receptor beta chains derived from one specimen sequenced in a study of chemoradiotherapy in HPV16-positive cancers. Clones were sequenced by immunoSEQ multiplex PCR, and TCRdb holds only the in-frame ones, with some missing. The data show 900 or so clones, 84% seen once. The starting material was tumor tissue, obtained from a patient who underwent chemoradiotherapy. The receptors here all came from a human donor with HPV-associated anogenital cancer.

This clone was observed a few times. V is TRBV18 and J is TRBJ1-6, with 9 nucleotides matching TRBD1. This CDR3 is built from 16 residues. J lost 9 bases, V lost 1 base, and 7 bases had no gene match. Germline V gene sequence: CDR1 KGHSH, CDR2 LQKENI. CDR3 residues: CASSPHPGQGRSPLHF. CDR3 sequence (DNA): TGTGCCAGCTCACCACACCCGGGACAGGGTCGTTCACCCCTCCACTTT.

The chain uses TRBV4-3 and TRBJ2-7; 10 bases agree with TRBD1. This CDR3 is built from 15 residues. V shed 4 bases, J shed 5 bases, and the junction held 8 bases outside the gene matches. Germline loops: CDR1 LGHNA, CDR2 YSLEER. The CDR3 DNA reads TGCGCCAGCAGCCGAACGGGACAGGGGAAACACGAGCAGTACTTC. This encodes CASSRTGQGKHEQYF.

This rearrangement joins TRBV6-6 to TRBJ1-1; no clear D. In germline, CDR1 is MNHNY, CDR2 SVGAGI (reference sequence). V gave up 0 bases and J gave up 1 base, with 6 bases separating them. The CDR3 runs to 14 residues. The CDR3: CASSYSEGNTEAFF. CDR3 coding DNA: TGTGCCAGCAGTTACTCGGAGGGGAACACTGAAGCTTTCTTT.

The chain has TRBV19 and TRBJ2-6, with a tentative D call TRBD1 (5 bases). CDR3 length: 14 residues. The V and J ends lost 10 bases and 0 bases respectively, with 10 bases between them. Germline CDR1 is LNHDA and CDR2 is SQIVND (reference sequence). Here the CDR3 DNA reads TGTGCCACCACAGGTTACTCTGGGGCCAACGTCCTGACTTTC. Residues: CATTGYSGANVLTF.

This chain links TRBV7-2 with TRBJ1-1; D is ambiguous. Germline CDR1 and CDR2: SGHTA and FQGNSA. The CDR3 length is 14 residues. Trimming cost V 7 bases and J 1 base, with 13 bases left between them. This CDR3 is CASNPGGRNTEAFF. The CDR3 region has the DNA TGTGCCAGCAACCCGGGAGGGAGGAACACTGAAGCTTTCTTT.

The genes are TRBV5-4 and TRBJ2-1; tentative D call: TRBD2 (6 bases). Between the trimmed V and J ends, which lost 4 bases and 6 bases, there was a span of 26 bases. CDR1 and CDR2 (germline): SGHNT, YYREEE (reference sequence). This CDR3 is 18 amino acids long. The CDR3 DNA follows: TGTGCCAGCAGCCCGCAGCGGGCCCCAGTAATGAGTACCAATGAGCAGTTCTTC. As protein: CASSPQRAPVMSTNEQFF.

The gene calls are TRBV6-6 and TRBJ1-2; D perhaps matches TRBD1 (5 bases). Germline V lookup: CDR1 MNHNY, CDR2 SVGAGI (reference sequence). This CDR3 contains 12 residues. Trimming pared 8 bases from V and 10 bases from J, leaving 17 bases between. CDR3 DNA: TGTGCCAGCTCAAAGGCAGGGAAAGACTACACCTTC. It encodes CASSKAGKDYTF.

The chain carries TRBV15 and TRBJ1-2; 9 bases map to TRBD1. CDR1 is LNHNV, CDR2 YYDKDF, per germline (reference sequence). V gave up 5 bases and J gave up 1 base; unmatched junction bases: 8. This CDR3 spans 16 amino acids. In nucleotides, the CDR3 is TGTGCCACCAGCCCCTACCTGACAGGGGGTAACTATGGCTACACCTTC. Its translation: CATSPYLTGGNYGYTF.

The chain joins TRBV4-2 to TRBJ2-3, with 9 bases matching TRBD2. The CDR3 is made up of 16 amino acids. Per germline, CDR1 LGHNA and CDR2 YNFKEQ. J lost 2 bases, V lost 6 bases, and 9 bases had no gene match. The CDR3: CASSYSSSGATDTQYF. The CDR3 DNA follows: TGTGCCAGCAGTTACTCCTCTAGCGGGGCCACAGATACGCAGTATTTT.

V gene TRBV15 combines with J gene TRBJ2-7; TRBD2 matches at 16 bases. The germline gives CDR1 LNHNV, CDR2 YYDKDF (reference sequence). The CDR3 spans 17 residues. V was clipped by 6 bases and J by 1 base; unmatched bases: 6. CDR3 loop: CATRGPGLAGGSYEQYF. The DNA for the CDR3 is TGTGCCACCAGGGGGCCGGGACTAGCGGGGGGGTCCTACGAGCAGTACTTC. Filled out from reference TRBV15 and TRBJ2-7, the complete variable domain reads DAMVIQNPRYQVTQFGKPVTLSCSQTLNHNVMYWYQQKSSQAPKLLFHYYDKDFNNEADTPDNFQSRRPNTSFCFLDIRSPGLGDTAMYLCATRGPGLAGGSYEQYFGPGTRLTVT.

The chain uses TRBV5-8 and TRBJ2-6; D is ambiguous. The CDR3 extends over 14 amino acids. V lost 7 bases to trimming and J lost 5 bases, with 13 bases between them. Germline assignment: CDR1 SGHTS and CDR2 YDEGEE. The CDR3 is CASSTQSRANVLTF. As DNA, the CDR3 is TGTGCCAGCTCCACACAAAGTCGGGCCAACGTCCTGACTTTC.

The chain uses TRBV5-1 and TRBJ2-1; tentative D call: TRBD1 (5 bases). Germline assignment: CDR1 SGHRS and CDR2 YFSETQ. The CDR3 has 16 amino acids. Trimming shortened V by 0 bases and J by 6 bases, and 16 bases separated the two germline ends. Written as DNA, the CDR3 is TGCGCCAGCAGCTTGGCAGGGTTGATCATAGGCAATGAGCAGTTCTTC. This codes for CASSLAGLIIGNEQFF.

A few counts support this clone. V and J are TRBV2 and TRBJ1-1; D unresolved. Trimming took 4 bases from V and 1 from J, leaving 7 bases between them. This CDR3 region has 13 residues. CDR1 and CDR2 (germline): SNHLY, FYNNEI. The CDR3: CASSVTENTEAFF. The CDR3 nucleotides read TGTGCCAGCAGTGTGACGGAGAACACTGAAGCTTTCTTT.

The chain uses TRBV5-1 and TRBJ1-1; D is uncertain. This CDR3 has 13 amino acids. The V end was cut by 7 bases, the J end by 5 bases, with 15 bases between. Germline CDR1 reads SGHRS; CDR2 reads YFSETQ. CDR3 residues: CASLGKGGTEAFF. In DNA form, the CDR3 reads TGCGCCAGCCTAGGAAAGGGTGGAACTGAAGCTTTCTTT.

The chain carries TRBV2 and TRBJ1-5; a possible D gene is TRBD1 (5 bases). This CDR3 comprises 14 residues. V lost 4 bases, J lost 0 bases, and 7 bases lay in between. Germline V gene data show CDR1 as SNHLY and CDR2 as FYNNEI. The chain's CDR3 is CASSGQSSNQPQHF. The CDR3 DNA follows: TGTGCCAGCAGTGGACAGTCTAGCAATCAGCCCCAGCATTTT.

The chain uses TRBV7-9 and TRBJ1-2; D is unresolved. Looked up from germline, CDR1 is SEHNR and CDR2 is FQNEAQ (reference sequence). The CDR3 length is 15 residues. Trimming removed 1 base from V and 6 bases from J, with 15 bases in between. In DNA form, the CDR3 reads TGTGCCAGCAGCTTAGACGGCATATCGCCAAATGGCTACACCTTC. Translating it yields CASSLDGISPNGYTF. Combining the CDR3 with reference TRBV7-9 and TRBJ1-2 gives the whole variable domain DTGVSQNPRHKITKRGQNVTFRCDPISEHNRLYWYRQTLGQGPEFLTYFQNEAQLEKSRLLSDRFSAERPKGSFSTLEIQRTEQGDSAMYLCASSLDGISPNGYTFGSGTRLTVV.

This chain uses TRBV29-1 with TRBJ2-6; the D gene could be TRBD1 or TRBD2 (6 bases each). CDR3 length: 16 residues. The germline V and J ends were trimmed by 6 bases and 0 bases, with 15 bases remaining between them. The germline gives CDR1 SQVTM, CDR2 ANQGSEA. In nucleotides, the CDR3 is TGCAGCGTCCCGGGGGCAGGGAACTCTGGGGCCAACGTCCTGACTTTC. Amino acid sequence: CSVPGAGNSGANVLTF.

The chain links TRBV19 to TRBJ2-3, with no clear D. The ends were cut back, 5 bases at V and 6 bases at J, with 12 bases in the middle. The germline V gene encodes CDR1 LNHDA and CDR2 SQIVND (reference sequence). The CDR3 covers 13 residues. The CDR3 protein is CASSRQPADTQYF. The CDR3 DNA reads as TGTGCCAGTAGTCGGCAGCCCGCGGATACGCAGTATTTT.

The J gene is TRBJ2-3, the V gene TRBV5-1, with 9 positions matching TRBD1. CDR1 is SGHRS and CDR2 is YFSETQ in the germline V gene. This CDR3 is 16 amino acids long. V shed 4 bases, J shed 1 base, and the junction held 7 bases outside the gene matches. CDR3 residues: CASSAYRQGGTDTQYF. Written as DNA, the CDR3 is TGCGCCAGCAGCGCGTACCGACAGGGGGGCACAGATACGCAGTATTTT.

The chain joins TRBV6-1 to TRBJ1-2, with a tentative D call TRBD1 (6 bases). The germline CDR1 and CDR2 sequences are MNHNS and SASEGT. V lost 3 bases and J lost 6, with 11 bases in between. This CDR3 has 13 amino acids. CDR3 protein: CASSESRGHGYTF. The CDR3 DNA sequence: TGTGCCAGCAGTGAGTCCAGGGGACATGGCTACACCTTC.

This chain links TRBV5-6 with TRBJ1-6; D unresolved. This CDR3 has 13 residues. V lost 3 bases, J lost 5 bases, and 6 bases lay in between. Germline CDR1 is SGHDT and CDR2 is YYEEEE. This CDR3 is CASSSTNNSPLHF. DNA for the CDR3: TGTGCCAGCAGCTCTACGAATAATTCACCCCTCCACTTT.

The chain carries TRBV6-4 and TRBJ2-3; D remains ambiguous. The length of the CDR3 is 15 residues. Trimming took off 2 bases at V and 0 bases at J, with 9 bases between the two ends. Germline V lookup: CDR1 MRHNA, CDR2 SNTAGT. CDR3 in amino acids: CASSDEPASTDTQYF. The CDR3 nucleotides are TGTGCCAGCAGTGACGAACCTGCTAGCACAGATACGCAGTATTTT.

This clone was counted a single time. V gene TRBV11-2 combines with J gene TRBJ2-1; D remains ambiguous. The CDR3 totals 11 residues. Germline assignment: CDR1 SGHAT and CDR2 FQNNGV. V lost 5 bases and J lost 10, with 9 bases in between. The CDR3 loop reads CASSDLGEQFF. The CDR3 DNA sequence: TGTGCCAGCAGCGATTTGGGCGAGCAGTTCTTC.

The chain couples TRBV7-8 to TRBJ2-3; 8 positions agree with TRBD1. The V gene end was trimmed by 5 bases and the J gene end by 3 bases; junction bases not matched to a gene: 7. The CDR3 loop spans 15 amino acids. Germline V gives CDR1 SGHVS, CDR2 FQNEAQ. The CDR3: CASSPLGQGTDTQYF. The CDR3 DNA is TGTGCCAGCAGCCCCCTCGGACAGGGTACAGATACGCAGTATTTT.

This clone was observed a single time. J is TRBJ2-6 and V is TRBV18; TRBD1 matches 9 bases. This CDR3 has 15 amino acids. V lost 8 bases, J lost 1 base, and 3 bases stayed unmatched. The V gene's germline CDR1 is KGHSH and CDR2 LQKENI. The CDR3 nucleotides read TGTGCCAGCGCAGGGACAGGGTCTGGGGCCAACGTCCTGACTTTC. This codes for CASAGTGSGANVLTF.